Sequencing of this T cell receptor (beta chain) was carried out in a study of T cell clones after liver transplantation (dated by TCRdb to about 2019). For the study in its entirety: Samples were obtained from ITN030ST, a randomized trial in which withdrawal of immunosuppression was attempted within 2 years of liver transplantation. After a pre-transplant mixed lymphocyte reaction, TCRbeta sequencing was used to pinpoint donor-reactive T cell clones, which were subsequently tracked in post-transplant blood. Third party-reactive TCRbeta sequences from pre-transplant MLRs were also identified as an antigen-independent comparator for donor-reactive sequences. Of the eight recipients, a few were HCV-positive, while the remaining recipients had been transplanted for non-autoimmune, non-viral indications. The subjects received no induction therapy and were kept on standard immunosuppression until randomization at 12-24 months post-transplant. Tolerance was defined as complete withdrawal of immunosuppression for at least one year without a rise in liver enzymes beyond twice the upper limit of normal. Blood samples were taken pre-transplant, pre-randomization before withdrawal, and post-randomization after full withdrawal or failed withdrawal. A cohort of 8 liver transplant recipients was studied, of whom 3 were classified as tolerant and 5 as non-tolerant.

Thawed unstimulated PBMCs were stained for CD3, CD4 and CD8 and FACS-sorted into CD3+CD4+ and CD3+CD8+ populations. All 8 studied subjects were randomized to withdrawal of immunosuppression. The Qiagen DNeasy Blood and Tissue Kit was used for isolation of genomic DNA. This clone was seen once. Its antigen is not yet known. No base qualities exist here, and no much larger clone lies one base off it. High-throughput TCRbeta CDR3 sequencing of frozen genomic DNA was performed by immunoSEQ, including PCR amplification, mapping, bias correction and internal controls. The study's processing was this. Productive rearrangements were kept, and unique TCRbeta sequences were defined by CDR3 nucleotide sequence plus V and J gene. For a sequence to be called donor-reactive, it needed a frequency of at least 0.01% and at least 5-fold expansion in CFSE-low cells compared with unstimulated pre-transplant cells. Minimum frequency thresholds were set for each subject based on the unstimulated sample with the lowest template count, ensuring at least 90% detection power. Jensen-Shannon divergence between the top 1000 TCRbeta sequences post-transplant and pre-transplant was used to measure repertoire turnover. Two-sided Fisher's exact tests were used to test for changes in how often donor-reactive sequences were detected. Here the immuneACCESS table is served through TCRdb, limited to in-frame sequences with V and J called. Missing clones are a known gap in these copies; in checked studies unresolved V genes cover under half, and the rest lacks a known reason. V and J calls and clone size are as listed in that table; D and trimming were resolved from the DNA. The sample table contains fewer than 110,000 clones; only one count was recorded for around 84% of them. Approximately 3% of the sample is in the top ten clones.

Taken from the germline V gene, the CDR1 and CDR2 loops are SGHVS and FQNEAQ. V gives up 2 bases and J gives up 2 bases, and the segment between their germline ends measures 12 bases. The CDR3, cysteine through phenylalanine, is 15 amino acids long. The kept DNA is CDR3 alone, 45 bases in frame from the first base. General conclusions and limits of the study: Donor-reactive sequences decreased more than third party-reactive sequences, which suggests partial antigen-specific deletion that was not related to withdrawal success. The conclusions were considered preliminary, being limited by small, heterogeneous patient numbers and non-standardized post-transplant time points. Low numbers of available donor cells limited the measurable donor-reactive repertoire in a couple of subjects. In most of the 8 subjects, circulating donor-reactive CD4 TCRbeta sequences decreased significantly after transplant, regardless of tolerance or HCV status. Since no allograft tissue specimens were available, donor-reactive T cells may have migrated into the graft instead of being deleted. When repertoire turnover was accounted for, significantly reduced detection of donor-reactive sequences was found in 7 of 8 subjects for CD4 and in 8 of 8 subjects for CD8.

Recombination linked TRBV7-8 to TRBJ1-1, and perhaps TRBD1 as D gene, on 5 matching bases. The source was CD4+ T cells from blood, collected approximately 50 months after liver transplant. The sequence was obtained from a human patient who received a liver transplant. After a transplant, some T cells may be of graft donor origin. The CDR3 protein: CASSLRRGVNTEAFF. The bases are TGTGCCAGCAGCTTAAGGCGAGGGGTTAACACTGAAGCTTTCTTT.